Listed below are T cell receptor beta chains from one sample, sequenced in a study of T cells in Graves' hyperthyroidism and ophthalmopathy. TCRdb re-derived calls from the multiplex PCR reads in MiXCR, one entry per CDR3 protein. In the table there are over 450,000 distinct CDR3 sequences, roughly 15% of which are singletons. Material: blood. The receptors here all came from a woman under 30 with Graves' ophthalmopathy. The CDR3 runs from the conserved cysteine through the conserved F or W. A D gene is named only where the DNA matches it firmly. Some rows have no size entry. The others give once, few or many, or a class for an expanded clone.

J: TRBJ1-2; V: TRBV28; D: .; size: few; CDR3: CASSFGQIPNYGYTF; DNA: TGTGCCAGCAGTTTTGGCCAGATACCTAACTATGGCTACACCTTC
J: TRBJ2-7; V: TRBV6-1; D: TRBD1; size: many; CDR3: CASSGSGQGFYEQYF; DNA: TGTGCCAGCAGTGGTTCGGGACAGGGTTTCTACGAGCAGTACTTC
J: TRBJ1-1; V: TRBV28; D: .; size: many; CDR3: CASSFREAFF; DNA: TGTGCCAGCAGTTTTAGGGAAGCTTTCTTT
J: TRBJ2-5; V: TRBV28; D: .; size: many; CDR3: CASPLLPPKLETQYF; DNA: TGTGCCAGTCCCCTCCTCCCCCCCAAGCTGGAGACCCAGTACTTC
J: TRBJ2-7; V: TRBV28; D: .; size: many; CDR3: CASTPPGGAIYEQYF; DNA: TGTGCCAGCACTCCCCCTGGGGGCGCTATTTACGAGCAGTACTTC
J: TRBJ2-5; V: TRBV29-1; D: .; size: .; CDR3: CSVELRYQETQYF; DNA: TGCAGCGTTGAATTGCGGTACCAAGAGACCCAGTACTTC
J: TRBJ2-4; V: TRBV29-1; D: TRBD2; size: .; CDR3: CGVVEIAGAKNIQYF; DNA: TGCGGCGTTGTAGAGATAGCGGGAGCCAAAAACATTCAGTACTTC
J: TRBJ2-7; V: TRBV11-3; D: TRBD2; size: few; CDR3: CASSLPGGTNEQYF; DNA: TGTGCCAGCAGCTTACCGGGAGGGACCAACGAGCAGTACTTC
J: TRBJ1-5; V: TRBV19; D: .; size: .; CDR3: CAVGAGAYSNQPQHF; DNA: TGTGCCGTTGGCGCAGGGGCCTATAGCAATCAGCCCCAGCATTTT
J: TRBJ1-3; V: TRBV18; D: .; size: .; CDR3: CASSPIEQHPNSGNTIYF; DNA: TGTGCCAGCTCACCGATCGAACAACACCCTAACTCTGGAAACACCATATATTTT
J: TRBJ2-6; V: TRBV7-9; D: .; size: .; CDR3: CASSSMRDRPSGANVLTF; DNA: TGTGCCAGCAGCTCGATGCGGGACCGTCCGTCTGGGGCCAACGTCCTGACTTTC
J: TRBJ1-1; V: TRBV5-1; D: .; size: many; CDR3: CASSFQGANTEAFF; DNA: TGCGCCAGCAGCTTTCAGGGTGCGAACACTGAAGCTTTCTTT
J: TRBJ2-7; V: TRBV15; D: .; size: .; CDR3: CATSRVRFTYEQYF; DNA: TGTGCCACCAGCAGAGTTAGGTTTACCTACGAGCAGTACTTC
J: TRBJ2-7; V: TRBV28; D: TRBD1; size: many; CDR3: CASSLYEDRGYEQYF; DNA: TGTGCCAGCAGTTTGTACGAGGACAGGGGGTACGAGCAGTACTTC
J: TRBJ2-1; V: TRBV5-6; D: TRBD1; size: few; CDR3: CASSVDRGRRVLYNEQFF; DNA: TGTGCCAGCAGCGTGGACAGGGGGCGCCGGGTACTCTACAATGAGCAGTTCTTC
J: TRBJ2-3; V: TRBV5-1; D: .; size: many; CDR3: CASSSRQVPLRTDTQYF; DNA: TGCGCCAGCAGCTCTCGACAGGTCCCACTACGCACAGATACGCAGTATTTT
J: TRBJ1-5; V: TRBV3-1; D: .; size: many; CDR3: CASSQGGSIQPQHF; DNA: TGTGCCAGCAGCCAAGGGGGCTCCATTCAGCCCCAGCATTTT
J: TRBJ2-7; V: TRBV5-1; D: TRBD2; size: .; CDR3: CASSEDPGLVSYEQYF; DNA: TGCGCCAGCAGCGAAGACCCGGGACTAGTCTCCTACGAGCAGTACTTC
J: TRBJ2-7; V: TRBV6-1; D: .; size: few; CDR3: CASRPRAAEQYF; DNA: TGTGCCAGCAGGCCTCGGGCCGCCGAGCAGTACTTC
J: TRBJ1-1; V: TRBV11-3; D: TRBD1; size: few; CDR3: CASSLEGGNEAFF; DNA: TGTGCCAGCAGCTTAGAAGGGGGCAATGAAGCTTTCTTT
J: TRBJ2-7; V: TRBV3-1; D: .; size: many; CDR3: CASSPGVLDVEQYF; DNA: TGTGCCAGCAGCCCTGGGGTACTAGACGTCGAGCAGTACTTC
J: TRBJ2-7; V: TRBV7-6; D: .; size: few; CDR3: CASSLWTDDGYEQYF; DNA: TGTGCCAGCAGCCTCTGGACGGACGACGGTTACGAGCAGTACTTC
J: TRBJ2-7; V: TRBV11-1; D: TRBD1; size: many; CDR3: CASTPTWTGVNEQYF; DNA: TGTGCCAGCACCCCGACTTGGACAGGCGTTAACGAGCAGTACTTC
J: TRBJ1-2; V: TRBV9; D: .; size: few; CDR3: CASSPRQNGYTF; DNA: TGTGCCAGCAGCCCACGACAGAATGGCTACACCTTC
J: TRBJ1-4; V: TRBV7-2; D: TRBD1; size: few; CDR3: CASSHTTGGLGEKLFF; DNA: TGTGCCAGCAGCCATACGACAGGGGGCCTCGGTGAAAAACTGTTTTTT
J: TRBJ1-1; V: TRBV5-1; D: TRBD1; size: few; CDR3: CASLGGARAGTEAFF; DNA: TGCGCCAGCTTAGGGGGCGCGAGAGCGGGAACTGAAGCTTTCTTT
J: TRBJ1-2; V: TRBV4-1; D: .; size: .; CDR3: CASSQVVPIYGYTF; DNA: TGCGCCAGCAGCCAAGTTGTACCCATCTATGGCTACACCTTC
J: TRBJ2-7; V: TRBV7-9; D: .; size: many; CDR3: CASSPRRTYEQYF; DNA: TGTGCCAGCAGCCCACGGAGAACCTACGAGCAGTACTTC
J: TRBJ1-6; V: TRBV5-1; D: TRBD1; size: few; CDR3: CASSLGQGPATPLHF; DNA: TGCGCCAGCAGCTTGGGACAGGGCCCAGCGACACCCCTCCACTTT
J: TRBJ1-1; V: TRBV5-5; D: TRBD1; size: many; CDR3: CASSFTPGTGNTEAFF; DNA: TGTGCCAGCAGCTTTACCCCCGGGACAGGTAACACTGAAGCTTTCTTT
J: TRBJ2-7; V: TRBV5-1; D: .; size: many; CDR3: CASSFATRADGYEQYF; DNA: TGCGCCAGCAGCTTCGCGACCAGGGCCGACGGCTACGAGCAGTACTTC
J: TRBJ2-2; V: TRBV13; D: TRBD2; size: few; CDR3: CASTRGATGELFF; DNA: TGTGCCAGCACGCGGGGGGCCACCGGGGAGCTGTTTTTT
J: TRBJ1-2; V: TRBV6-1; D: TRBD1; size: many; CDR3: CASLPGQGADYGYTF; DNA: TGTGCCAGCCTCCCGGGACAGGGAGCCGACTATGGCTACACCTTC
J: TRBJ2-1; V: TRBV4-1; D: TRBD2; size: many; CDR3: CASSQVTGTSGYNEQFF; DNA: TGCGCCAGCAGCCAAGTAACCGGGACTAGCGGCTACAATGAGCAGTTCTTC
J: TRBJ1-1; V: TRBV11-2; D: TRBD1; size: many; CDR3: CASSFGQGAENTEAFF; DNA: TGTGCCAGCAGCTTCGGACAGGGGGCCGAGAACACTGAAGCTTTCTTT
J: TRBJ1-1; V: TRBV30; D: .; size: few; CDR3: CAWKWVMNTEAFF; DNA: TGTGCCTGGAAATGGGTCATGAACACTGAAGCTTTCTTT
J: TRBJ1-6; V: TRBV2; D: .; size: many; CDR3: CASSDTAESPLHF; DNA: TGTGCCAGCAGTGATACGGCGGAATCACCCCTCCACTTT
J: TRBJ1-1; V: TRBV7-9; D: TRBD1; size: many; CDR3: CASSAGDRIEAFF; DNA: TGTGCCAGCAGCGCGGGGGACAGGATTGAAGCTTTCTTT
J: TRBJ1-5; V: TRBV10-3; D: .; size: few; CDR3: CAISESTLAANQPQHF; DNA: TGTGCCATCAGTGAGTCGACGTTGGCAGCCAATCAGCCCCAGCATTTT
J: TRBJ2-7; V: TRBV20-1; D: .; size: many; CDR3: CSARAREYEQYF; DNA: TGCAGTGCTAGGGCCCGGGAGTACGAGCAGTACTTC
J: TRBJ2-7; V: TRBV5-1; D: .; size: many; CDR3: CASSLARGTYEQYF; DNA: TGCGCCAGCAGCTTGGCCAGGGGAACCTACGAGCAGTACTTC
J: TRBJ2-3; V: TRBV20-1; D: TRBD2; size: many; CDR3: CSSPSGVRADTQYF; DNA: TGCAGTAGCCCTAGCGGGGTGCGAGCAGATACGCAGTATTTT
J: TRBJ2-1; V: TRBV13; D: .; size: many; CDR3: CASSLIGTIGDEQFF; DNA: TGTGCCAGCAGCTTAATCGGGACCATCGGCGATGAGCAGTTCTTC
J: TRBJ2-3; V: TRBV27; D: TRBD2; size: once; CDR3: CASLSGEGGTDTQYF; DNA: TGTGCCAGTCTTAGCGGGGAGGGGGGCACAGATACGCAGTATTTT
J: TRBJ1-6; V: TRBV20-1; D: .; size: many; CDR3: CSAREGGDWEPLHF; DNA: TGCAGTGCTAGAGAGGGAGGTGATTGGGAACCCCTCCACTTT
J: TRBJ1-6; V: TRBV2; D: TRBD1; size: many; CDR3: CASEPGGENSPLHF; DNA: TGTGCCAGCGAGCCAGGGGGCGAGAATTCACCCCTCCACTTT
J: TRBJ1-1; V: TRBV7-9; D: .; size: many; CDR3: CASSLDGGAFF; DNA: TGTGCCAGCAGCTTAGATGGAGGAGCTTTCTTT
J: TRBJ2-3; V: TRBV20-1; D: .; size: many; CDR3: CSAIMGQTDTQYF; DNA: TGCAGTGCTATCATGGGTCAAACAGATACGCAGTATTTT
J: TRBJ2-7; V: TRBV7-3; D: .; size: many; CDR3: CASSPVVGGTLYEQYF; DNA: TGTGCCAGCAGCCCCGTCGTTGGTGGGACTCTCTACGAGCAGTACTTC
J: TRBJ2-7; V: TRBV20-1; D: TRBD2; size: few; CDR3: CSASGRRSNEQYF; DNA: TGCAGTGCTAGCGGGAGGAGGTCTAACGAGCAGTACTTC
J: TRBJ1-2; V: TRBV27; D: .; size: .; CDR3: CASRGDTGWTF; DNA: TGTGCCAGCAGGGGGGACACCGGGTGGACCTTC
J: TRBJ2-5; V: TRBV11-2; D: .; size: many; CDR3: CASSLLTPQETQYF; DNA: TGTGCCAGCAGCTTACTAACACCCCAAGAGACCCAGTACTTC
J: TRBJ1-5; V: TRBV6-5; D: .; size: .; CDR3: CASSYETNQPQHF; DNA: TGTGCCAGCAGTTACGAGACCAATCAGCCCCAGCATTTT
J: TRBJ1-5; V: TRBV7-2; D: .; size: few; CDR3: CANSPKGGPGPQHF; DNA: TGTGCCAACAGCCCTAAGGGCGGCCCGGGGCCCCAGCATTTT